Each of the 4 T cell receptor beta chains below was sequenced from the same sample in a study of blood T cell repertoires in COVID-19. The assay was immunoSEQ multiplex PCR, and TCRdb's table has in-frame clones only and misses some. The data hold 90,000 to 150,000 clones, with around 80% observed a single time. Sequencing input: peripheral blood. The receptor source for this set is a middle-aged man with acute or convalescent COVID-19.

This chain uses TRBV12-3 or TRBV12-4 with TRBJ2-5, with unresolved D. Trimming removed 6 bases from V and 7 bases from J, with 9 bases in between. The CDR3 sequence is 11 residues long. The CDR3 coding sequence is TGTGCCAGCAGCCCCTCAGGGACCCAGTACTTC. Residues: CASSPSGTQYF.

The chain combines TRBV3-1 (or the pseudogene TRBV3-2) with TRBJ2-2; 9 nucleotides line up with TRBD2. Trimming at V came to 0 bases and at J to 6 bases, leaving 8 bases not matched to a gene. Germline lookup yields CDR1 LGHDT and CDR2 YNNKEL (reference sequence). This CDR3 has 17 residues. CDR3 nucleotides: TGTGCCAGCAGCCAAGATCGGGGTTTAGCGGGAGCCGGGGAGCTGTTTTTT. Translation gives CASSQDRGLAGAGELFF.

The chain recombines TRBV5-1 with TRBJ1-6; 7 nucleotides align to TRBD1. Germline loops: CDR1 SGHRS, CDR2 YFSETQ. The CDR3 length is 17 residues. J was trimmed by 10 bases and V by 2 bases; bases with no gene match: 15. CDR3 in amino acids: CASSFRDSRGLGSPLHF. CDR3 in DNA: TGCGCCAGCAGCTTCCGGGACAGTAGGGGTCTTGGGTCACCCCTCCACTTT.

The chain recombines TRBV5-1 with TRBJ1-2; D unresolved. Germline CDR1 and CDR2: SGHRS and YFSETQ. This CDR3 is built from 16 residues. V was pared by 0 bases and J by 3 bases, with 15 bases between. The CDR3 sequence: CASSLVLDGGHYGYTF. In DNA form, the CDR3 reads TGCGCCAGCAGCTTGGTTTTAGATGGCGGGCACTATGGCTACACCTTC.